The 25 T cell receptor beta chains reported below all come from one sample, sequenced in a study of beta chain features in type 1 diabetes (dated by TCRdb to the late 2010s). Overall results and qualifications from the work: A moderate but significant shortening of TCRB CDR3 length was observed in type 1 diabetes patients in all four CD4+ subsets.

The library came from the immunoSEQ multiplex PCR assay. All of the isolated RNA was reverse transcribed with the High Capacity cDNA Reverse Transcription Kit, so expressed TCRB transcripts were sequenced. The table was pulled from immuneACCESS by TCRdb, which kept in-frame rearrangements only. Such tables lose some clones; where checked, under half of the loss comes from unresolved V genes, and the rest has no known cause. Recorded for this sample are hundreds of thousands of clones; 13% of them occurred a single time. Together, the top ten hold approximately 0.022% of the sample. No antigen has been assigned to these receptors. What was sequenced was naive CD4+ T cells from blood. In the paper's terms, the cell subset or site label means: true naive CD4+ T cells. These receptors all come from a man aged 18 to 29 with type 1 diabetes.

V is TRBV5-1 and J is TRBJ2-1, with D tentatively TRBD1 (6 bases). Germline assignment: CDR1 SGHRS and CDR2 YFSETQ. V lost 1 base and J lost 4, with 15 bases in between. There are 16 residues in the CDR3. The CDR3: CASSLSGQQGYNEQFF. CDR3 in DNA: TGCGCCAGCAGCTTGTCAGGGCAACAGGGTTACAATGAGCAGTTCTTC.

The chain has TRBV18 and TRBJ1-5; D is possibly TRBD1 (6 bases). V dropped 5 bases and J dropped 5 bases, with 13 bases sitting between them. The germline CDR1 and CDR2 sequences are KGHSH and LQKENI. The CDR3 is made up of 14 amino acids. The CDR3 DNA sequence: TGTGCCAGCTCAACAACAGGGTTTGATCAGCCCCAGCATTTT. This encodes CASSTTGFDQPQHF.

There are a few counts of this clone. The CDR3 region has the DNA TGTGCCAGCAGCCCCGACAGGAAGAACTACGAGCAGTACTTC. It yields the protein CASSPDRKNYEQYF. The chain uses TRBV6-6 and TRBJ2-7; possible D gene TRBD1, 6 bases. This CDR3 is built from 14 residues. Germline CDR1 reads MNHNY; CDR2 reads SVGAGI (reference sequence). The germline V and J ends were trimmed by 6 bases and 3 bases, with 15 bases remaining between them.

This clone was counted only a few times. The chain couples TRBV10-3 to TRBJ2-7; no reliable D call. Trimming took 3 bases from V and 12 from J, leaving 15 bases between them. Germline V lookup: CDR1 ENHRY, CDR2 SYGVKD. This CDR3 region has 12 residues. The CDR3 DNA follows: TGTGCCATCAGTGACGGACCTCCGGTGCGGTACTTC. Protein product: CAISDGPPVRYF.

The CDR3 DNA reads as TGTGCCAGCAGCTTCGGGGGAGTGAACACTGAAGCTTTCTTT. Protein product: CASSFGGVNTEAFF. The genes are TRBV11-1 and TRBJ1-1, with D perhaps matching TRBD1 (5 bases). The CDR3 runs to 14 residues. Germline V lookup: CDR1 SGHAT, CDR2 FQDESV (reference sequence). Trimming removed 3 bases from V and 0 bases from J, with 8 bases in between.

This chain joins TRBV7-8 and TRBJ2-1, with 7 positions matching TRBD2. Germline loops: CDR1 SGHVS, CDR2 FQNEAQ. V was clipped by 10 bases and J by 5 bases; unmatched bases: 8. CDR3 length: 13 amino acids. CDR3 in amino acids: CANNMGTNNEQFF. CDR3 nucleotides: TGTGCCAACAACATGGGGACTAACAATGAGCAGTTCTTC.

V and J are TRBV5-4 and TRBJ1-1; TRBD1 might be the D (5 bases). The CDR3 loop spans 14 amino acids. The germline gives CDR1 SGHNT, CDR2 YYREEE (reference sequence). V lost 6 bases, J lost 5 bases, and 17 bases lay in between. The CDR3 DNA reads TGTGCCAGCACCTATCAGGGTTTTTCAACTGAAGCTTTCTTT. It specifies CASTYQGFSTEAFF.

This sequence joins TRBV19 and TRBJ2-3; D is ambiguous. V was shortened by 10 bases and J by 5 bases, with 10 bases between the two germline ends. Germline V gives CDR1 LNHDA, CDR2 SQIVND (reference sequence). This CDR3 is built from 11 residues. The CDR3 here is CATQAIDTQYF. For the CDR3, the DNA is TGTGCCACCCAGGCGATAGATACGCAGTATTTT.

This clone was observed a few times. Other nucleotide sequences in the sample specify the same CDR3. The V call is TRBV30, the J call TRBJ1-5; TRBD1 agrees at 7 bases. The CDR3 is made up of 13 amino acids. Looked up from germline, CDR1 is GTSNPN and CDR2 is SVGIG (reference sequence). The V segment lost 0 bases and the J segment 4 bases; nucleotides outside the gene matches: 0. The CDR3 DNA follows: TGTGCCTGGAGTGTGACAGGGAATCAGCCCCAGCATTTT. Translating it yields CAWSVTGNQPQHF.

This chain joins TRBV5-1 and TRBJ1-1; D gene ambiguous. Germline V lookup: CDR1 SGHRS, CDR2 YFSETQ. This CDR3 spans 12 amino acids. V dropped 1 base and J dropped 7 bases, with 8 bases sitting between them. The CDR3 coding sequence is TGCGCCAGCAGCTTGACGGACCATGAAGCTTTCTTT. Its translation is CASSLTDHEAFF. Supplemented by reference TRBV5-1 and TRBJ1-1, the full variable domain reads KAGVTQTPRYLIKTRGQQVTLSCSPISGHRSVSWYQQTPGQGLQFLFEYFSETQRNKGNFPGRFSGRQFSNSRSEMNVSTLELGDSALYLCASSLTDHEAFFGQGTRLTVV.

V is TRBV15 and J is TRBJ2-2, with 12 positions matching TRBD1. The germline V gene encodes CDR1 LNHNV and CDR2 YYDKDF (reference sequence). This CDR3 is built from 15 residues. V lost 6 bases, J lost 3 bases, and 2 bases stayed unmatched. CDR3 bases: TGTGCCACCAGAGGGACAGGGGGCTACACCGGGGAGCTGTTTTTT. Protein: CATRGTGGYTGELFF.

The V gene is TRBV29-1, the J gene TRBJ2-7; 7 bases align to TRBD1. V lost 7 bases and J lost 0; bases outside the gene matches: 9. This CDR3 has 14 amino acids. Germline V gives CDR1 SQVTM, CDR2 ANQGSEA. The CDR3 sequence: CSAMGQLFSYEQYF. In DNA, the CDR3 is TGCAGCGCAATGGGACAGCTATTCTCCTACGAGCAGTACTTC.

This CDR3 is CASSRPVGADTQYF. Written as DNA, the CDR3 is TGTGCCAGCAGCAGACCCGTTGGAGCAGATACGCAGTATTTT. The chain employs TRBV7-2 and TRBJ2-3; D ambiguous. Per the germline V gene, CDR1 is SGHTA and CDR2 is FQGNSA. Trimming cost V 5 bases and J 4 bases, with 13 bases left between them. The CDR3 runs to 14 residues.

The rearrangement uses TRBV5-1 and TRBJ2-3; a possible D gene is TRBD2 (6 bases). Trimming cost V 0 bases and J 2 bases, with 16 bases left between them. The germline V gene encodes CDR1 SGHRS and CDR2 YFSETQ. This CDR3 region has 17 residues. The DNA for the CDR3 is TGCGCCAGCAGCTTGGTCACTGCGGGGTCCTACACAGATACGCAGTATTTT. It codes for CASSLVTAGSYTDTQYF.

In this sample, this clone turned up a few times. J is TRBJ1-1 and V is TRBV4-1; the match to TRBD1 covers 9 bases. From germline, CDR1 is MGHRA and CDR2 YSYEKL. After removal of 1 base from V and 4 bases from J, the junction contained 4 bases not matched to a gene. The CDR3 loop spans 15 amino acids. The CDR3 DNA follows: TGCGCCAGCAGCCAAGTCGTGACAGGGGGCACTGAAGCTTTCTTT. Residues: CASSQVVTGGTEAFF.

CDR3 residues: CASSLAGFSYNSPLHF. The CDR3 DNA is TGTGCCAGCAGCTTGGCCGGGTTCTCCTATAATTCACCCCTCCACTTT. The chain links TRBV5-4 to TRBJ1-6, with D uncertain. This CDR3 is built from 16 residues. Germline V lookup: CDR1 SGHNT, CDR2 YYREEE (reference sequence). With 0 bases removed from V and 0 bases from J, the gap between germline ends came to 7 bases.

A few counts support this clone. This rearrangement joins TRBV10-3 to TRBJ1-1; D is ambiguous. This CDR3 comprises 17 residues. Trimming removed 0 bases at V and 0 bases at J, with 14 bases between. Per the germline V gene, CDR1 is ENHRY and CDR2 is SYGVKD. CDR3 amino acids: CAISESIGVLVNTEAFF. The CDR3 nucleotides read TGTGCCATCAGTGAGTCGATCGGGGTGTTAGTGAACACTGAAGCTTTCTTT.

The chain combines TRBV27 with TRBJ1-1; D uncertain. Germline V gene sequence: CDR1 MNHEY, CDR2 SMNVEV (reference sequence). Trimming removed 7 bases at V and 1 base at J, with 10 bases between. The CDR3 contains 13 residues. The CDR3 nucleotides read TGTGCCAGCAACCCACGTCCGAACACTGAAGCTTTCTTT. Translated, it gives CASNPRPNTEAFF.

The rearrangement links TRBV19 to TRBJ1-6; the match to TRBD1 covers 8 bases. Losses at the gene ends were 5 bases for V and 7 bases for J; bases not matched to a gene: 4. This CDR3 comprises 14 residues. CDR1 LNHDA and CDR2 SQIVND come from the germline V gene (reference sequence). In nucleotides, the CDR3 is TGTGCCAGTAGTCCCCGACAGGGGAATTCACCCCTCCACTTT. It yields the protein CASSPRQGNSPLHF.

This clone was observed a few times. CDR3 nucleotide sequence: TGTGCCACCAGCAGAGATAAAGGGCGACTAGACTACACCTTC. Protein sequence: CATSRDKGRLDYTF. V and J are TRBV15 and TRBJ1-2, with D unclear. This CDR3 comprises 14 residues. V was trimmed by 0 bases and J by 10 bases, leaving 15 bases between them. Germline V CDR1 and CDR2: LNHNV, YYDKDF (reference sequence).

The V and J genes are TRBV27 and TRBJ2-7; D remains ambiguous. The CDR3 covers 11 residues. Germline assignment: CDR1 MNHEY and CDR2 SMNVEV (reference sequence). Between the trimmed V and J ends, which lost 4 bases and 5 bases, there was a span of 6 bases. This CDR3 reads CASSSLDEQYF. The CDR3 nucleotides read TGTGCCAGCAGTTCGCTCGACGAGCAGTACTTC.

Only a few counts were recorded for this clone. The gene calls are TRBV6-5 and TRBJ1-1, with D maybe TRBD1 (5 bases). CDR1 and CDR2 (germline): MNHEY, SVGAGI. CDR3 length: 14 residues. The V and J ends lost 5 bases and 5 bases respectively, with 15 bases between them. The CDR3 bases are TGTGCCAGCAGTAAAAAGACAGTTGGTACTGAAGCTTTCTTT. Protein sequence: CASSKKTVGTEAFF.

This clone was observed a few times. The CDR3 loop is CASSVEPAPGGELFF. The CDR3 DNA reads as TGTGCCAGCAGCGTAGAACCCGCTCCGGGCGGGGAGCTGTTTTTT. The chain uses TRBV9 and TRBJ2-2, with unresolved D. In germline, CDR1 is SGDLS, CDR2 YYNGEE. V was pared by 0 bases and J by 7 bases, with 13 bases between. The CDR3 runs 15 residues. Drawing the rest from reference TRBV9 and TRBJ2-2, the complete variable domain is DSGVTQTPKHLITATGQRVTLRCSPRSGDLSVYWYQQSLDQGLQFLIQYYNGEERAKGNILERFSAQQFPDLHSELNLSSLELGDSALYFCASSVEPAPGGELFFGEGSRLTVL.

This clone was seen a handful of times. Here the CDR3 reads CASRSGGQGNQPQHF. The CDR3 bases are TGTGCCAGCAGGAGCGGGGGACAGGGAAATCAGCCCCAGCATTTT. The chain combines TRBV28 with TRBJ1-5; the match to TRBD1 covers 9 bases. The CDR3 is made up of 15 amino acids. CDR1 is MDHEN, CDR2 SYDVKM, per germline. The V gene end was trimmed by 6 bases and the J gene end by 4 bases; junction bases not matched to a gene: 7. Full variable domain (rest looked up from reference TRBV28 and TRBJ1-5): DVKVTQSSRYLVKRTGEKVFLECVQDMDHENMFWYRQDPGLGLRLIYFSYDVKMKEKGDIPEGYSVSREKKERFSLILESASTNQTSMYLCASRSGGQGNQPQHFGDGTRLSIL.

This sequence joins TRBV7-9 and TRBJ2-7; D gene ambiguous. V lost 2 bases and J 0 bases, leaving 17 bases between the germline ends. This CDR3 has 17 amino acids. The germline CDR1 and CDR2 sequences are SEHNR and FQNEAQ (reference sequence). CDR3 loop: CASSLKGSWTSSYEQYF. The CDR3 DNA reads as TGTGCCAGCAGCTTAAAAGGGTCCTGGACCAGCTCCTACGAGCAGTACTTC.